What follows is one T cell receptor (beta chain) and its context. Those enrolled, adults aged about 18 to 89 years, came from roughly 22 US areas. This sample is part of a study of blood T cell repertoires in COVID-19. Study background: COVID-19 samples from acute and convalescent phases originated in the United States, Italy and Spain. The analysed material was cDNA or gDNA that came from T cells, B-cell-depleted T cells, or PBMCs.

The germline V gene has CDR1 SGHRS and CDR2 YFSETQ. V shed 0 bases and J 1 base; nucleotides not matched to a gene: 0. This CDR3 contains 15 residues. The method was immunoSEQ multiplex PCR; TCRdb's version includes in-frame clones alone and lacks a portion of them. The sample includes approximately 170,000 clones, roughly 84% of them seen just once. The TCR comes from a woman in her 50s who had recovered from COVID-19. This rearrangement joins TRBV5-1 to TRBJ2-5; 10 bases are a match to TRBD2. Sequenced material: PBMCs or T cells enriched from blood (not recorded which). The CDR3 region has the DNA TGCGCCAGCAGCTTGGGGACTAGCGGCCAAGAGACCCAGTACTTC. Translating it yields CASSLGTSGQETQYF.